These 17 T cell receptor beta chains came from one sample sequenced in a study of shared clonotypes between healthy human individuals. Sequenced by immunoSEQ multiplex PCR; TCRdb stores in-frame clones only, minus some. Among some 2,100,000 clones listed, around 95% were seen once. Sample: naive CD4+ T cells sorted from blood. As for subset: CD45RA+ positively selected. The origin of the receptors is a man aged 18 to 29 in good health.

About this clone: This sample includes further DNA sequences coding for the same CDR3. The J gene is TRBJ1-5, the V gene TRBV29-1, with TRBD1 matching over 8 bases. This CDR3 spans 12 amino acids. CDR1 and CDR2 from the germline V gene are SQVTM and ANQGSEA. J was trimmed by 4 bases and V by 4 bases; bases with no gene match: 0. CDR3 sequence reads: CSVGQGNQPQHF. CDR3 in DNA: TGCAGCGTTGGACAGGGGAATCAGCCCCAGCATTTT.

The chain has TRBV11-3 and TRBJ2-3; TRBD2 aligns across 8 bases. V shed 1 base and J 0 bases; nucleotides not matched to a gene: 9. Germline assignment: CDR1 SGHNT and CDR2 YENEEA. This CDR3 contains 18 residues. CDR3 DNA: TGTGCCAGCAGCTTAGGACAGCGGGGGCCTTCTAGCACAGATACGCAGTATTTT. It translates to CASSLGQRGPSSTDTQYF.

The chain employs TRBV10-2 and TRBJ2-1, with 7 positions matching TRBD1. The CDR3 spans 15 residues. Germline CDR1 and CDR2: WSHSY and SAAADI. V trimming: 6 bases; J trimming: 2 bases; junction bases outside the gene matches: 7. The CDR3 DNA reads TGCGCCAGCAGCCTGGACAGGAGCACCTACAATGAGCAGTTCTTC. Encoded protein: CASSLDRSTYNEQFF.

V and J are TRBV10-1 and TRBJ2-3; no definite D call. The V end lost 3 bases, the J end lost 2 bases, and 9 bases lay between the germline ends. This CDR3 contains 14 residues. Germline V gene sequence: CDR1 WNHNN, CDR2 SYGVQD (reference sequence). The chain's CDR3 is CASSEERITDTQYF. In nucleotides, the CDR3 is TGCGCCAGCAGTGAAGAGCGTATCACAGATACGCAGTATTTT.

The CDR3 protein is CASSYLTGVNTEAFF. The CDR3 nucleotides read TGTGCCAGCAGTTACCTGACAGGAGTGAACACTGAAGCTTTCTTT. This chain links TRBV6-5 with TRBJ1-1; weak D call: TRBD1 (6 bases). CDR1 and CDR2 from the germline V gene are MNHEY and SVGAGI. The V end was cut by 2 bases, the J end by 0 bases, with 10 bases between. This CDR3 comprises 15 residues.

This rearrangement joins TRBV2 to TRBJ2-7, with 12 bases that match TRBD1. V dropped 3 bases and J dropped 4; count of bases not matched to a gene: 4. This CDR3 is built from 15 residues. Germline CDR1 and CDR2: SNHLY and FYNNEI. CDR3 DNA sequence: TGTGCCAGCAGTGACCGGGACAGGGGGCAGTACGAGCAGTACTTC. Translating it yields CASSDRDRGQYEQYF.

J is TRBJ1-6 and V is TRBV5-4; perhaps TRBD1 as D (6 bases). Germline V gene sequence: CDR1 SGHNT, CDR2 YYREEE (reference sequence). Trimming stripped 0 bases from V and 5 bases from J, with 15 bases between. CDR3 length equals 17 residues. The CDR3 spells CASSLGYRTANNSPLHF. The DNA of the CDR3 is TGTGCCAGCAGCTTGGGGTATCGGACAGCCAATAATTCACCCCTCCACTTT.

This chain joins TRBV9 and TRBJ1-2; TRBD1 aligns across 8 bases. This CDR3 is 16 amino acids long. J was trimmed by 4 bases and V by 0 bases; bases with no gene match: 8. The germline V gene has CDR1 SGDLS and CDR2 YYNGEE. Here the CDR3 DNA reads TGTGCCAGCAGCGTAGCTGACAGGGGCGAGATCTATGGCTACACCTTC. Translation gives CASSVADRGEIYGYTF.

This chain joins TRBV11-2 and TRBJ2-2; no firm D call. Looked up from germline, CDR1 is SGHAT and CDR2 is FQNNGV. The ends were cut back, 5 bases at V and 0 bases at J, with 16 bases in the middle. This CDR3 comprises 17 residues. The CDR3 here is CASSAPFPATNTGELFF. The CDR3 coding sequence is TGTGCCAGCAGCGCCCCCTTTCCCGCTACGAACACCGGGGAGCTGTTTTTT.

The V gene is TRBV19, the J gene TRBJ1-1, with D possibly matching TRBD1 (5 bases). The CDR3 sequence is 14 residues long. CDR1 is LNHDA, CDR2 SQIVND, per germline (reference sequence). The V and J ends lost 5 bases and 5 bases respectively, with 15 bases between them. CDR3 sequence (DNA): TGTGCCAGTAGTTCCGGACACCTACTGACTGAAGCTTTCTTT. Translated: CASSSGHLLTEAFF.

The chain uses TRBV5-1 and TRBJ1-2; 9 nucleotides match TRBD1. V lost 2 bases, J lost 4 bases, and 6 bases stayed unmatched. CDR3 size: 15 residues. Germline CDR1 reads SGHRS; CDR2 reads YFSETQ. Here the CDR3 reads CASSFSTGGAYGYTF. In DNA, the CDR3 is TGCGCCAGCAGCTTTTCAACAGGGGGCGCCTATGGCTACACCTTC.

CDR3: CASTPGGGNTEAFF. CDR3 coding DNA: TGCGCCAGCACCCCCGGGGGGGGGAACACTGAAGCTTTCTTT. The rearrangement links TRBV5-1 to TRBJ1-1, with D maybe TRBD1 (5 bases). The CDR3 covers 14 residues. Germline V gene lookup returns CDR1 SGHRS and CDR2 YFSETQ. Trimming stripped 6 bases from V and 1 base from J, with 13 bases between.

With respect to this clone: Other DNA sequences within the sample encode an identical CDR3. The chain is built from TRBV28 and TRBJ1-2; D is ambiguous. Looked up from germline, CDR1 is MDHEN and CDR2 is SYDVKM. Trimming took off 3 bases at V and 3 bases at J, with 2 bases between the two ends. This CDR3 is 11 amino acids long. DNA of the CDR3: TGTGCCAGCAGTTTGGACTATGGCTACACCTTC. This translates into CASSLDYGYTF.

The CDR3 DNA follows: TGCGCCAGCAGCCCCGGTCATGCCGGGGCAGACTACGAGCAGTACTTC. Translation: CASSPGHAGADYEQYF. The chain uses TRBV5-1 and TRBJ2-7; D tentatively fits TRBD1 or TRBD2 (5 bases each). The germline V gene encodes CDR1 SGHRS and CDR2 YFSETQ. Trimming shortened V by 4 bases and J by 3 bases, and 20 bases separated the two germline ends. The CDR3 has 16 amino acids.

The chain employs TRBV10-3 and TRBJ1-5; weak D call: TRBD1 (5 bases). Germline lookup yields CDR1 ENHRY and CDR2 SYGVKD. CDR3 length: 14 amino acids. The V end was cut by 0 bases, the J end by 8 bases, with 11 bases between. CDR3 nucleotide sequence: TGTGCCATCAGTGAGTCGAGCCGGGGGGAGCCCCAGCATTTT. Its protein product is CAISESSRGEPQHF.

V gene TRBV27 combines with J gene TRBJ1-6, with D perhaps matching TRBD1 (6 bases). The CDR3 contains 18 residues. With 5 bases removed from V and 8 bases from J, the gap between germline ends came to 25 bases. Germline V gene data show CDR1 as MNHEY and CDR2 as SMNVEV (reference sequence). DNA of the CDR3: TGTGCCAGCAGTCGCCGGGACATAAAGGGGACAAGGGATTCACCCCTCCACTTT. This gives the protein CASSRRDIKGTRDSPLHF.

The genes are TRBV4-1 and TRBJ2-7, with D possibly matching TRBD2 (5 bases). Per germline, CDR1 MGHRA and CDR2 YSYEKL. The V and J ends lost 2 bases and 3 bases respectively, with 14 bases between them. The CDR3 is 15 amino acids. CDR3 bases: TGCGCCAGCAGCCAAACCGGACCCGGGAACTACGAGCAGTACTTC. As protein: CASSQTGPGNYEQYF.